The present entry profiles one TCR beta chain with its context. Looked up from germline, CDR1 is SGHDN and CDR2 is FVKESK. V was shortened by 0 bases and J by 11 bases, with 11 bases between the two germline ends. This CDR3 comprises 13 residues. The source of the sample is a study of blood T cell repertoires in COVID-19. For the study at large: Both acute and convalescent COVID-19 samples were obtained from the United States, Italy and Spain. The cDNA or gDNA used as material had been derived from T cells, B-cell-depleted T cells, or PBMCs.

TCRdb's table, derived via immunoSEQ multiplex PCR, lists solely in-frame clones and lacks some. The sample shows about 120,000 clones, 82% of them seen only once. V and J are TRBV14 and TRBJ1-5; no firm D call. This receptor was obtained from a man between 65 and 85 years old with acute or convalescent COVID-19. Sequenced material: peripheral blood. This chain's CDR3 is CASSQDEGMTQHF. In DNA form, the CDR3 reads TGTGCCAGCAGCCAAGACGAGGGTATGACCCAGCATTTT.